This is a list of T cell receptor beta chains from one sample in a study of blood T cells in healthy people across ages. TCRdb itself ran the 5' RACE reads through MiXCR, one entry per CDR3 protein. This sample has some 920,000 distinct CDR3 sequences, with approximately 50% found just once. Sequenced sample: blood. All receptors derive from a woman aged 55-69 years in good health. The CDR3 runs from the conserved cysteine through the conserved F or W. The D gene is left open where the match is weak. Expanded clones are given a class, and other clones once, few, many or no size at all.

TRBJ2-1 TRBV29-1 - TRBD2 TGCAGCGTCGAGGGGACTAGCGATTACAATGAGCAGTTCTTC CSVEGTSDYNEQFF
TRBJ1-5 TRBV29-1 - TRBD1 TGCAGCGTTGCAAGGGGACAGGGCGGCCAGCCCCAGCATTTT CSVARGQGGQPQHF
TRBJ2-2 TRBV6-2/TRBV6-3 - - TGTGCCAGCAGTGCGTGGCGGGTTAACACCGGGGAGCTGTTTTTT CASSAWRVNTGELFF
TRBJ2-3 TRBV28 - TRBD1 TGTGCCAGCAGTAACCTCTTCACAGGGGGAGATACGCAGTATTTT CASSNLFTGGDTQYF
TRBJ2-5 TRBV27 - TRBD2 TGTGCCAGCAGTTCCCCTAGCGGGAGGGCCCGGGAGACCCAGTACTTC CASSSPSGRARETQYF
TRBJ1-1 TRBV4-3 once - TGCGCCAGCAGCCAAACGAGAGGGTGGACGGCTTTCTTT CASSQTRGWTAFF
TRBJ2-7 TRBV2 - - TGTGCCAGCAGTGGTTGGCGAAACTCCGAGCAGTACTTC CASSGWRNSEQYF
TRBJ2-2 TRBV4-3 - TRBD1 TGCGCCAGCAGCCAAGACTTGCCGGGACAGGGGGGTCGGGCCGAGGAGCTGTTTTTT CASSQDLPGQGGRAEELFF
TRBJ2-1 TRBV27 - TRBD2 TGTGCCAGCAGTTGGGGAGCGGGAGGGCTTCTAACAAACAATGAGCAGTTCTTC CASSWGAGGLLTNNEQFF
TRBJ1-2 TRBV2 few - TGTGCCAGCAGCGTTTCGGGGGAATTGGGTGGCTACACCTTC CASSVSGELGGYTF
TRBJ2-7 TRBV7-9 - - TGTGCCAGCAGCTTAGACGGGAGCCCTCCCTACGAGCAGTACTTC CASSLDGSPPYEQYF
TRBJ2-1 TRBV12-3/TRBV12-4 - TRBD2 TGTGCCAGCAGTCAGAGGACTAGCGGGAGTCAGGGTGAGCAGTTCTTC CASSQRTSGSQGEQFF
TRBJ1-2 TRBV29-1 few - TGCAGCGTTGCTCAGTATGGCTACACCTTC CSVAQYGYTF
TRBJ2-7 TRBV27 - - TGTGCCAGCGGACCTAGGACAGCGACAGAGCAGTACTTC CASGPRTATEQYF
TRBJ2-1 TRBV28 - - TGTGCCAGCAGTTTATTGGTCAGGGACCACGAGCAGTTCTTC CASSLLVRDHEQFF
TRBJ2-7 TRBV27 - TRBD2 TGTGCCAGCGCCGCTAGCGGGAGAGAAGTCGGCGAGCAGTACTTC CASAASGREVGEQYF
TRBJ1-2 TRBV5-1 - - TGCGCCAGCAGCTTGCCACCAGGTGGCTACACCTTC CASSLPPGGYTF
TRBJ2-1 TRBV6-2/TRBV6-3 - - TGTGCCAGCACTCGACAATTGTGGTACAATGAGCAGTTCTTC CASTRQLWYNEQFF
TRBJ2-7 TRBV20-1 - - TGCAGTGCTAGAGAGGGTGCGAGGGCTCCGGTCGAGCAGTACTTC CSAREGARAPVEQYF
TRBJ2-7 TRBV4-1 - TRBD1 TGCGCCAGCAGCCACTTACAGGGGGCGGGGGAGCAGTACTTC CASSHLQGAGEQYF
TRBJ2-7 TRBV2 - - TGTGCCAGCCAGGGCTCCTACGAGCAGTACTTC CASQGSYEQYF
TRBJ2-4 TRBV28 once TRBD2 TGTGCCACCCGTTCGAGCGGGAAAGACATTCAGTACTTC CATRSSGKDIQYF
TRBJ2-2 TRBV11-2 - - TGTGCCAGCAGCCAGACTAACCAGAACACCGGGGAGCTGTTTTTT CASSQTNQNTGELFF
TRBJ2-7 TRBV29-1 few TRBD2 TGCAGCGCTTCACTAGCGGGCTACGAGCAGTACTTC CSASLAGYEQYF
TRBJ2-6 TRBV29-1 - TRBD1 TGCAGCGTTGAAATATGGGACAGGGGGCGCTTAGGGGCCAACGTCCTGACTTTC CSVEIWDRGRLGANVLTF
TRBJ2-1 TRBV6-1 - - TGTGCCAGCAGTATGCACCACGGGACATCTACCTACAATGAGCAGTTCTTC CASSMHHGTSTYNEQFF
TRBJ2-3 TRBV11-1 - - TGTGCCAGCAGCCCACGGCTCCCAGATACGCAGTATTTT CASSPRLPDTQYF
TRBJ2-7 TRBV28 - TRBD1 TGTGCCAGCAGCAGGACAGGGGTGTCGGGAGAGCAGTACTTC CASSRTGVSGEQYF
TRBJ2-5 TRBV28 - - TGTGCCAGCAGTACACCCGTAGAGACCCAGTACTTC CASSTPVETQYF
TRBJ2-7 TRBV20-1 - - TGCAGTGCTACCACAGAGGCTTTCTTCTACGAGCAGTACTTC CSATTEAFFYEQYF